Below, 30 T cell receptor beta chains from the same sample are listed, as sequenced in a study of blood T cell repertoires in COVID-19. Generated by immunoSEQ multiplex PCR, the TCRdb table keeps only in-frame clones and is missing some. The table shows some 180,000 clones, with 83% occurring only once. Sample: peripheral blood. These receptors all stem from a woman aged 80 or over with acute or convalescent COVID-19.

The chain is built from TRBV3-1 (or the pseudogene TRBV3-2) and TRBJ2-5; 14 positions agree with TRBD2. The ends lost 8 bases at V and 2 bases at J; junction bases unmatched: 13. Germline loops: CDR1 LGHDT, CDR2 YNNKEL (reference sequence). This CDR3 is built from 18 residues. The CDR3 DNA reads TGTGCCAGCGCGACCGGGACTAGCGGGAGAGGGGGGCAAGAGACCCAGTACTTC. This encodes CASATGTSGRGGQETQYF.

The sample holds one count of this clone. CDR3 region: CASRASGVNTGELFF. Written as DNA, the CDR3 is TGTGCCAGTAGAGCTAGCGGGGTGAACACCGGGGAGCTGTTTTTT. J is TRBJ2-2 and V is TRBV19; 9 bases map to TRBD2. Per the germline V gene, CDR1 is LNHDA and CDR2 is SQIVND (reference sequence). The CDR3 runs to 15 residues. V trimming: 6 bases; J trimming: 1 base; junction bases outside the gene matches: 3.

V usage is TRBV7-2 and J usage is TRBJ2-2; the D is unclear. Per germline, CDR1 SGHTA and CDR2 FQGNSA. CDR3 length equals 15 residues. V lost 5 bases and J 1 base, leaving 11 bases between the germline ends. The DNA of the CDR3 is TGTGCCAGCAGCATCAGGCCCCTGAACACCGGGGAGCTGTTTTTT. Amino acids: CASSIRPLNTGELFF.

The genes are TRBV29-1 and TRBJ2-5; TRBD2 might be the D (6 bases). Looked up from germline, CDR1 is SQVTM and CDR2 is ANQGSEA. Trimming stripped 5 bases from V and 4 bases from J, with 11 bases between. The CDR3 covers 12 residues. The CDR3 nucleotides read TGCAGCGTTATAGGGGAGGTAGAGACCCAGTACTTC. Its protein product is CSVIGEVETQYF.

The rearrangement links TRBV7-2 to TRBJ2-1, with a weak D call TRBD2 (6 bases). V was trimmed by 4 bases and J by 0 bases, leaving 7 bases between them. The CDR3 totals 14 residues. CDR1 and CDR2 (germline): SGHTA, FQGNSA. For the CDR3, the DNA is TGTGCCAGCAGCTACGGGAGCTCCTACAATGAGCAGTTCTTC. Its protein is CASSYGSSYNEQFF.

The DNA of the CDR3 is TGTGCCAGCAGTGAAAATGCAGCGGGGCACCCGAACACCGGGGAGCTGTTTTTT. Residues: CASSENAAGHPNTGELFF. V usage is TRBV6-1 and J usage is TRBJ2-2, with 7 bases identical to TRBD2. This CDR3 is 18 amino acids long. The germline CDR1 and CDR2 sequences are MNHNS and SASEGT. Trimming cost V 2 bases and J 0 bases; bases outside gene matches: 9.

This chain joins TRBV6-5 and TRBJ1-2, with 7 positions matching TRBD1. The J segment lost 4 bases and the V segment lost 8 bases, leaving 13 bases of the junction unmatched. CDR3 size: 15 residues. Germline V gene sequence: CDR1 MNHEY, CDR2 SVGAGI. The chain's CDR3 is CASQPKTGLRYGYTF. CDR3 nucleotides: TGTGCCAGCCAACCGAAGACAGGGCTTCGCTATGGCTACACCTTC.

The chain links TRBV19 to TRBJ2-7, with TRBD2 matching over 10 bases. The V gene end was trimmed by 6 bases and the J gene end by 0 bases; junction bases not matched to a gene: 5. The CDR3 is 15 residues long. The germline V gene has CDR1 LNHDA and CDR2 SQIVND (reference sequence). The CDR3 loop reads CASSLAGGASYEQYF. The CDR3 DNA reads as TGTGCCAGTAGCTTAGCGGGGGGCGCCTCCTACGAGCAGTACTTC. The variable domain in full, completed from reference TRBV19 and TRBJ2-7, reads DGGITQSPKYLFRKEGQNVTLSCEQNLNHDAMYWYRQDPGQGLRLIYYSQIVNDFQKGDIAEGYSVSREKKESFPLTVTSAQKNPTAFYLCASSLAGGASYEQYFGPGTRLTVT.

The J gene is TRBJ1-2, the V gene TRBV2; D not resolved. Per germline, CDR1 SNHLY and CDR2 FYNNEI. The CDR3 has 13 amino acids. V gave up 10 bases and J gave up 6 bases, with 18 bases separating them. DNA for the CDR3: TGTGCCACCACACGGGCCCAACTAGATGGCTACACCTTC. Translated: CATTRAQLDGYTF.

The chain carries TRBV13 and TRBJ2-2; 9 bases fit TRBD2. This CDR3 is 16 amino acids long. V gave up 8 bases and J gave up 6 bases; unmatched junction bases: 13. Germline V CDR1 and CDR2: PRHDT, FYEKMQ (reference sequence). CDR3 sequence: CASRRDAGGRAGELFF. The CDR3 coding sequence is TGTGCCAGCCGCCGCGACGCGGGGGGGCGGGCCGGGGAGCTGTTTTTT.

This CDR3 reads CASSPGGSFGEKLFF. The CDR3 DNA follows: TGTGCCAGCAGCCCAGGGGGTAGTTTCGGTGAAAAACTGTTTTTT. V usage is TRBV7-9 and J usage is TRBJ1-4, with 7 bases fitting TRBD1. This CDR3 contains 15 residues. V shed 5 bases, J shed 7 bases, and the junction held 10 bases outside the gene matches. The germline gives CDR1 SEHNR, CDR2 FQNEAQ (reference sequence).

This chain uses TRBV28 with TRBJ1-3, with D possibly being TRBD1 (5 bases). Trimming cost V 7 bases and J 7 bases, with 14 bases left between them. Germline values: CDR1 MDHEN, CDR2 SYDVKM. CDR3 length: 13 amino acids. The CDR3 nucleotides read TGTGCCAGCATGGGGGGAGGGAGGAACACCATATATTTT. Translated, it gives CASMGGGRNTIYF.

The genes are TRBV3-1 (or the pseudogene TRBV3-2) and TRBJ2-1; D is possibly TRBD2 (5 bases). V dropped 3 bases and J dropped 9 bases, with 12 bases sitting between them. The CDR3 totals 13 residues. The germline V gene has CDR1 LGHDT and CDR2 YNNKEL (reference sequence). The CDR3 sequence: CASSHSTGSEQFF. CDR3 in DNA: TGTGCCAGCAGCCACTCTACGGGGTCTGAGCAGTTCTTC.

The CDR3 region has the DNA TGTGCCAGCAGCGTAAGGACAGGGGGTTTCGATGAGCAGTTCTTC. The encoded protein is CASSVRTGGFDEQFF. The chain employs TRBV9 and TRBJ2-1; TRBD1 agrees at 10 bases. The CDR3 contains 15 residues. J gave up 8 bases and V 1 base, and 6 bases lay outside the gene matches. CDR1 is SGDLS, CDR2 YYNGEE, per germline.

Only a few counts were recorded for this clone. The rearrangement joins TRBV19 to TRBJ1-5, with TRBD1 matching over 9 bases. Trimming at V came to 5 bases and at J to 1 base, leaving 6 bases not matched to a gene. The CDR3 length is 16 residues. The germline gives CDR1 LNHDA, CDR2 SQIVND (reference sequence). CDR3 in amino acids: CASSEGQGLSNQPQHF. In DNA, the CDR3 is TGTGCCAGTAGTGAGGGACAGGGATTAAGCAATCAGCCCCAGCATTTT.

The chain combines TRBV5-4 with TRBJ1-2, with D maybe TRBD1 (5 bases). Trimming shortened V by 4 bases and J by 0 bases, and 19 bases separated the two germline ends. Germline V gene sequence: CDR1 SGHNT, CDR2 YYREEE (reference sequence). The CDR3 totals 17 residues. CDR3 amino acids: CASSPRASVIANYGYTF. CDR3 DNA: TGTGCCAGCAGCCCCAGGGCTTCAGTCATTGCTAACTATGGCTACACCTTC.

J is TRBJ1-1 and V is TRBV3-1 (or the pseudogene TRBV3-2); D gene uncertain. Germline V gives CDR1 LGHDT, CDR2 YNNKEL (reference sequence). The CDR3 loop spans 12 amino acids. The germline V and J ends were trimmed by 4 bases and 3 bases, with 6 bases remaining between them. As DNA, the CDR3 is TGTGCCAGCAGCCGAGGGTACACTGAAGCTTTCTTT. It translates to CASSRGYTEAFF.

The J gene is TRBJ1-1, the V gene TRBV6-1, with a possible D match to TRBD1 (6 bases). Trimming shortened V by 1 base and J by 1 base, and 10 bases separated the two germline ends. The CDR3 loop spans 15 amino acids. Germline V lookup: CDR1 MNHNS, CDR2 SASEGT. The DNA of the CDR3 is TGTGCCAGCAGTGAAGTTCAGGGGCGGAACACTGAAGCTTTCTTT. Its translation is CASSEVQGRNTEAFF.

This CDR3 reads CASSEQGFGNTIYF. DNA of the CDR3: TGTGCCAGCAGCGAACAGGGGTTTGGAAACACCATATATTTT. The chain links TRBV5-6 to TRBJ1-3, with 7 bases fitting TRBD1. Trimming at V came to 4 bases and at J to 3 bases, leaving 4 bases not matched to a gene. Germline V CDR1 and CDR2: SGHDT, YYEEEE. The CDR3 length is 14 residues.

The chain uses TRBV5-6 and TRBJ1-2; D not certain. The CDR3 consists of 14 residues. V dropped 0 bases and J dropped 4 bases, with 10 bases sitting between them. Germline V gene data show CDR1 as SGHDT and CDR2 as YYEEEE. CDR3 nucleotide sequence: TGTGCCAGCAGCTTGGGAGGTGACCTCTATGGCTACACCTTC. It specifies CASSLGGDLYGYTF.

This clone was counted a few times. V is TRBV6-6 and J is TRBJ2-1, with D possibly being TRBD1 (6 bases). Trimming pared 2 bases from V and 3 bases from J, leaving 8 bases between. CDR1 is MNHNY and CDR2 is SVGAGI in the germline V gene (reference sequence). This CDR3 contains 14 residues. The CDR3 is CASSYLQGYNEQFF. In DNA, the CDR3 is TGTGCCAGCAGTTACCTACAGGGCTACAATGAGCAGTTCTTC.

The chain is built from TRBV7-2 and TRBJ2-3; 9 bases map to TRBD2. V dropped 7 bases and J dropped 5; count of bases not matched to a gene: 19. The CDR3 is made up of 18 amino acids. Per the germline V gene, CDR1 is SGHTA and CDR2 is FQGNSA. Here the CDR3 DNA reads TGTGCCAGCAACCCACAACCCGGGCTAGCGGGAATGCAAGATACGCAGTATTTT. Its protein product is CASNPQPGLAGMQDTQYF.

The chain joins TRBV18 to TRBJ1-1; 7 bases are shared with TRBD1. Germline trimming cut 0 bases from V and 8 bases from J; bases unmatched to any gene: 9. This CDR3 contains 15 residues. CDR1 is KGHSH, CDR2 LQKENI, per germline. The CDR3 bases are TGTGCCAGCTCACCACCAGCCCGACAGGGTTTCGAAGCTTTCTTT. Protein product: CASSPPARQGFEAFF.

The rearrangement joins TRBV6-4 to TRBJ2-2; D unresolved. Trimming stripped 4 bases from V and 4 bases from J, with 10 bases between. Germline assignment: CDR1 MRHNA and CDR2 SNTAGT. The CDR3 consists of 14 residues. The CDR3 region is CASSVTRSTGELFF. The CDR3 nucleotides read TGTGCCAGCAGTGTCACCCGGTCCACCGGGGAGCTGTTTTTT.

The chain combines TRBV5-1 with TRBJ2-1; a weak D match, TRBD2 (6 bases). This CDR3 comprises 14 residues. Germline V lookup: CDR1 SGHRS, CDR2 YFSETQ. The germline V and J ends were trimmed by 7 bases and 0 bases, with 11 bases remaining between them. CDR3 residues: CASGQGGSYNEQFF. In DNA form, the CDR3 reads TGCGCCAGCGGTCAGGGAGGCTCCTACAATGAGCAGTTCTTC.

The J gene is TRBJ2-1, the V gene TRBV29-1; D is possibly TRBD1 (6 bases). Per the germline V gene, CDR1 is SQVTM and CDR2 is ANQGSEA. CDR3 length equals 13 residues. Deletions cut 6 bases from V and 6 bases from J, with 15 bases between. CDR3 sequence (DNA): TGCAGCGTACTACCCACAGGGCGCAATGAGCAGTTCTTC. This gives the protein CSVLPTGRNEQFF.

The chain combines TRBV5-1 with TRBJ1-4; 7 nucleotides line up with TRBD1. Germline loops: CDR1 SGHRS, CDR2 YFSETQ. After removal of 4 bases from V and 8 bases from J, the junction contained 5 bases not matched to a gene. The CDR3 consists of 13 residues. CDR3 loop: CASSIQGQEKLFF. DNA of the CDR3: TGCGCCAGCAGCATCCAGGGACAGGAAAAACTGTTTTTT. Drawing the rest from reference TRBV5-1 and TRBJ1-4, the complete variable domain is KAGVTQTPRYLIKTRGQQVTLSCSPISGHRSVSWYQQTPGQGLQFLFEYFSETQRNKGNFPGRFSGRQFSNSRSEMNVSTLELGDSALYLCASSIQGQEKLFFGSGTQLSVL.

The J gene is TRBJ2-1, the V gene TRBV2; the match to TRBD2 covers 10 bases. The germline gives CDR1 SNHLY, CDR2 FYNNEI. J was trimmed by 4 bases and V by 2 bases; bases with no gene match: 8. This CDR3 has 17 amino acids. DNA of the CDR3: TGTGCCAGCAGTGAACCTCAACTAGCGGGACAGTACAATGAGCAGTTCTTC. It is translated as CASSEPQLAGQYNEQFF.

This clone was picked up one time. The chain links TRBV6-2 or TRBV6-3 to TRBJ2-5, with 7 nucleotides matching TRBD1. V shed 4 bases and J 5 bases; nucleotides not matched to a gene: 7. The CDR3 has 14 residues. Per the germline V gene, CDR1 is MNHEY and CDR2 is SVGEGT. In DNA form, the CDR3 reads TGTGCCAGCAGTTTCTACAGGGGCAGGGAGACCCAGTACTTC. Its translation is CASSFYRGRETQYF.

DNA for the CDR3: TGCGCCAGCAGTTTAAGGACAGACAAAACATACAATGAGCAGTTCTTC. It yields the protein CASSLRTDKTYNEQFF. J is TRBJ2-1 and V is TRBV5-1; D possibly corresponds to TRBD1 (6 bases). V lost 5 bases to trimming and J lost 4 bases, with 19 bases between them. Germline loops: CDR1 SGHRS, CDR2 YFSETQ. This CDR3 is 16 amino acids long.